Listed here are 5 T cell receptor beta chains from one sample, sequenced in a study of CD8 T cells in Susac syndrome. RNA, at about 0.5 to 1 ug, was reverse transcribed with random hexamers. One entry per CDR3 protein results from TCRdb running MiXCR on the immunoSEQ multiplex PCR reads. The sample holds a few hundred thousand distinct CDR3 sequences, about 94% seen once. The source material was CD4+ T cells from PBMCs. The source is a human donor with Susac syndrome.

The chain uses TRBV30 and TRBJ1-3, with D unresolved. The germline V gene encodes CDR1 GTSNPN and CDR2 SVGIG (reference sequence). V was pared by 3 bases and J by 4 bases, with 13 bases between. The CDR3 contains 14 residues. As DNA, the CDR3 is TGTGCCTGGAGAAGTGCGGGAGAAGGAAACACCATATATTTT. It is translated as CAWRSAGEGNTIYF.

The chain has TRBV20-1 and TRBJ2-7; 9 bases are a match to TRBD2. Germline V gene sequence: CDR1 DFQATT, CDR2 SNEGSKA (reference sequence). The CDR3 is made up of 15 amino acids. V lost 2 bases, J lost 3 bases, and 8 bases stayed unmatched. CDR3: CSARPAGGQHYEQYF. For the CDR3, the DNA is TGCAGTGCTAGACCAGCGGGGGGCCAGCACTACGAGCAGTACTTC.

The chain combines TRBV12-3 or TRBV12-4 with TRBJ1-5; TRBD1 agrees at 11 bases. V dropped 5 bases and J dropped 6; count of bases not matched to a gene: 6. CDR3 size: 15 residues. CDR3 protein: CASSPTGTGGQPQHF. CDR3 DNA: TGTGCCAGCAGTCCTACCGGGACAGGGGGTCAGCCCCAGCATTTT.

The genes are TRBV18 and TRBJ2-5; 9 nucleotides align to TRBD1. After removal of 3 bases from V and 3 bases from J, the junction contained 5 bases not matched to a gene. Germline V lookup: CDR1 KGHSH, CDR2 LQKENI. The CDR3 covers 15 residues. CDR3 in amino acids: CASSPSGDREETQYF. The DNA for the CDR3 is TGTGCCAGCTCACCGAGTGGGGACAGGGAAGAGACCCAGTACTTC.

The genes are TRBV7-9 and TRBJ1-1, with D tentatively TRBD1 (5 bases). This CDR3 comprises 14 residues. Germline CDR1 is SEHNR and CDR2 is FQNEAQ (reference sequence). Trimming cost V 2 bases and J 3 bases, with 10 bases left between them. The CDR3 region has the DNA TGTGCCAGCAGCTTACAGGGCAAAGACACTGAAGCTTTCTTT. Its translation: CASSLQGKDTEAFF.